A selection of T cell receptor beta chains follows, all from one sample in a study of blood T cell repertoires in COVID-19. Data came from immunoSEQ multiplex PCR; TCRdb stores just in-frame clones and leaves some out. Here the sample spans 280,000 or so clones, roughly nine tenths being singletons. The sequencing sample was made of PBMCs or T cells enriched from blood (not recorded which). The receptors were gathered from a woman aged 35 to 49 who had recovered from COVID-19. The CDR3 runs from the conserved cysteine through the conserved F or W. The D gene is left open where the match is weak. Clone size, where shown, is once, few, many, or a class for clones that have expanded.

J | size | V | D | CDR3 | DNA
TRBJ2-1 | . | TRBV7-3 | . | CASSQSTSDNEQFF | TGTGCCAGCAGCCAATCCACCAGCGACAATGAGCAGTTCTTC
TRBJ1-4 | . | TRBV30 | TRBD1 | CAWSVTRGLNEKLFF | TGTGCCTGGAGTGTAACGAGGGGGCTTAATGAAAAACTGTTTTTT
TRBJ1-1 | once | TRBV7-3 | . | CASSLSKNTEAFF | TGTGCCAGCAGCTTATCAAAGAACACTGAAGCTTTCTTT
TRBJ2-7 | once | TRBV28 | TRBD2 | CASTSGTIGEQYF | TGTGCCAGCACCTCGGGGACTATAGGCGAGCAGTACTTC
TRBJ1-5 | . | TRBV19 | . | CASSIRQVNQPQHF | TGTGCCAGTAGTATTAGACAGGTCAATCAGCCCCAGCATTTT
TRBJ2-5 | . | TRBV28 | . | CASSPRLYQETQYF | TGTGCCAGCAGTCCGCGACTTTACCAAGAGACCCAGTACTTC
TRBJ1-1 | . | TRBV7-2 | . | CASSLANRVSGNTEAFF | TGTGCCAGCAGCTTAGCGAACAGGGTGAGTGGGAACACTGAAGCTTTCTTT
TRBJ2-3 | . | TRBV7-9 | TRBD2 | CASSLGPSGSPTDTQYF | TGTGCCAGCAGCTTAGGTCCTAGCGGGAGTCCCACAGATACGCAGTATTTT
TRBJ2-7 | . | TRBV11-2 | . | CASSFARRDEQYF | TGTGCCAGCAGCTTCGCTAGGCGGGACGAGCAGTACTTC
TRBJ2-1 | . | TRBV10-1 | . | CASSVLRSNEQFF | TGCGCCAGCAGTGTACTCCGATCCAATGAGCAGTTCTTC
TRBJ1-4 | . | TRBV28 | . | CASSSTGETNEKLFF | TGTGCCAGCAGTTCTACAGGCGAGACTAATGAAAAACTGTTTTTT
TRBJ2-3 | once | TRBV9 | TRBD2 | CASSVDPPPLAGRGTLADTQYF | TGTGCCAGCAGCGTAGATCCCCCCCCGCTAGCGGGAAGGGGGACCTTGGCAGATACGCAGTATTTT
TRBJ1-4 | few | TRBV28 | TRBD1 | CASSPTGIIEKLFF | TGTGCCAGCAGCCCGACAGGGATAATTGAAAAACTGTTTTTT
TRBJ2-5 | . | TRBV5-1 | TRBD1 | CASSPGQGYQETQYF | TGCGCCAGCAGCCCGGGACAGGGGTACCAAGAGACCCAGTACTTC
TRBJ1-1 | . | TRBV25-1 | . | CASSRNWNTEAFF | TGTGCCAGCTCCAGGAATTGGAACACTGAAGCTTTCTTT
TRBJ2-7 | . | TRBV7-9 | TRBD1 | CASSLRDRGGHEQYF | TGTGCCAGCAGTTTACGGGACAGGGGGGGCCACGAGCAGTACTTC
TRBJ2-3 | . | TRBV9 | . | CASSGQVGTDTQYF | TGTGCCAGCAGCGGCCAGGTAGGCACAGATACGCAGTATTTT
TRBJ1-1 | . | TRBV28 | . | CASESQGWVTEAFF | TGTGCCAGCGAGTCACAGGGTTGGGTCACTGAAGCTTTCTTT
TRBJ2-3 | . | TRBV4-2 | . | CASSQDRGRTDTQYF | TGTGCCAGCAGCCAAGACAGGGGCCGCACAGATACGCAGTATTTT
TRBJ2-1 | . | TRBV29-1 | TRBD2 | CSVRDGIREAQEFF | TGCAGCGTGAGAGATGGCATCCGGGAGGCCCAGGAGTTCTTC
TRBJ1-5 | few | TRBV27 | TRBD1 | CASNSLQGALENQPQHF | TGTGCCAGCAATTCGCTCCAGGGGGCCCTTGAGAATCAGCCCCAGCATTTT
TRBJ2-7 | . | TRBV28 | TRBD2 | CASSQRTSGGYEQYF | TGTGCCAGCAGTCAACGGACTAGCGGGGGCTACGAGCAGTACTTC
TRBJ2-2 | . | TRBV15 | TRBD1 | CATSTPGQGVAGELFF | TGTGCCACCAGCACACCGGGACAGGGAGTAGCCGGGGAGCTGTTTTTT
TRBJ2-5 | . | TRBV30 | TRBD1 | CAWSTGIEETQYF | TGTGCCTGGTCGACAGGGATAGAAGAGACCCAGTACTTC
TRBJ2-7 | . | TRBV18 | TRBD2 | CASSPGLASVEQYF | TGTGCCAGCTCACCGGGACTAGCGTCTGTCGAGCAGTACTTC
TRBJ1-5 | few | TRBV2 | TRBD1 | CASRPGQAINQPQHF | TGTGCCAGCAGACCCGGACAGGCGATCAATCAGCCCCAGCATTTT
TRBJ2-7 | . | TRBV4-1 | . | CASSQDSSRAYEQYF | TGCGCCAGCAGCCAAGACTCATCCAGGGCCTACGAGCAGTACTTC
TRBJ1-2 | . | TRBV3-1/TRBV3-2 | TRBD1 | CASSSGGHLGGYTF | TGTGCCAGCAGTTCAGGGGGACACCTCGGGGGCTACACCTTC
TRBJ2-1 | . | TRBV7-9 | TRBD1 | CASSPTGLNEQFF | TGTGCCAGCAGCCCGACAGGGTTAAATGAGCAGTTCTTC
TRBJ2-1 | . | TRBV5-1 | TRBD2 | CASSLGTSGYNEQFF | TGCGCCAGCAGCTTGGGGACTAGCGGATACAATGAGCAGTTCTTC
TRBJ2-7 | . | TRBV11-2 | TRBD1 | CASSAGQGLYEQYF | TGTGCCAGCTCGGCGGGACAGGGCCTCTACGAGCAGTACTTC